These 20 T cell receptor beta chains originate from one sample sequenced in a study of T cell responses to AZD1222 COVID-19 vaccine. Clones were sequenced by immunoSEQ multiplex PCR, and TCRdb holds only the in-frame ones, with some missing. Of 130,000 to 150,000 clones in the sample, roughly 90% were seen once. The starting material was peripheral blood, obtained on day 0 of AZD1222 vaccination. Receptors originate from an adult in good health.

This clone has only a few counts. J is TRBJ1-6 and V is TRBV14, with a tentative D call TRBD1 (6 bases). The V end lost 0 bases, the J end lost 8 bases, and 11 bases lay between the germline ends. Germline CDR1 reads SGHDN; CDR2 reads FVKESK. CDR3 length equals 15 residues. The CDR3 reads CASSQDWGAYSPLHF. DNA for the CDR3: TGTGCCAGCAGCCAAGATTGGGGGGCGTATTCACCCCTCCACTTT.

The rearrangement links TRBV11-2 to TRBJ2-7; 9 nucleotides line up with TRBD2. The V gene's germline CDR1 is SGHAT and CDR2 FQNNGV. The CDR3 contains 16 residues. V gave up 5 bases and J gave up 7 bases; unmatched junction bases: 15. CDR3 bases: TGTGCCAGCAGCCGTCTAGCGGGACCGACGGGGAGGGAGCAGTACTTC. This sequence encodes CASSRLAGPTGREQYF.

The chain carries TRBV4-1 and TRBJ2-3, with D perhaps TRBD2 (6 bases). This CDR3 comprises 17 residues. CDR1 MGHRA and CDR2 YSYEKL come from the germline V gene. Trimming cost V 0 bases and J 7 bases, with 20 bases left between them. The CDR3 sequence is CASSQDLTAGSGHTQYF. The DNA for the CDR3 is TGCGCCAGCAGCCAAGATCTGACGGCGGGGAGCGGCCATACGCAGTATTTT.

This chain joins TRBV7-2 and TRBJ2-1; no reliable D call. CDR1 is SGHTA, CDR2 FQGNSA, per germline. V lost 2 bases and J 8 bases, leaving 7 bases between the germline ends. CDR3 size: 12 residues. In nucleotides, the CDR3 is TGTGCCAGCAGCTTAACGGAGTATGAGCAGTTCTTC. Translated, it gives CASSLTEYEQFF.

The CDR3 spells CASSLKGRTEAFF. Here the CDR3 DNA reads TGTGCCAGCAGTTTAAAAGGGAGAACTGAAGCTTTCTTT. The V gene is TRBV27, the J gene TRBJ1-1, with D uncertain. V gave up 2 bases and J gave up 5 bases, with 9 bases separating them. Germline V gives CDR1 MNHEY, CDR2 SMNVEV (reference sequence). The CDR3 is 13 amino acids.

This chain links TRBV28 with TRBJ1-2; 8 nucleotides agree with TRBD1. V dropped 5 bases and J dropped 8; count of bases not matched to a gene: 16. This CDR3 comprises 16 residues. Germline lookup yields CDR1 MDHEN and CDR2 SYDVKM. In nucleotides, the CDR3 is TGTGCCAGCAGTGCCCGGACAGGGTTAGGCTCTATGGGCTACACCTTC. The encoded protein is CASSARTGLGSMGYTF.

The V gene is TRBV27, the J gene TRBJ1-5, with D tentatively TRBD1 (5 bases). The ends were cut back, 2 bases at V and 0 bases at J, with 17 bases in the middle. Germline CDR1 and CDR2: MNHEY and SMNVEV (reference sequence). This CDR3 is built from 18 residues. The CDR3 is CASSLSGRALYSNQPQHF. The CDR3 region has the DNA TGTGCCAGCAGTTTAAGTGGCAGGGCCCTCTATAGCAATCAGCCCCAGCATTTT.

V gene TRBV7-3 combines with J gene TRBJ2-2; D ambiguous. Germline-derived CDR1 and CDR2 are SGHTA and FQGTGA. The CDR3 spans 13 residues. Trimming took 3 bases from V and 9 from J, leaving 11 bases between them. The CDR3 nucleotides read TGTGCCAGCAGCTTCTCTCCGACCAGGGAGCTGTTTTTT. Translated: CASSFSPTRELFF.

The gene calls are TRBV4-1 and TRBJ2-1; possibly TRBD1 for D (6 bases). The CDR3 loop spans 14 amino acids. Germline V gene lookup returns CDR1 MGHRA and CDR2 YSYEKL. V was clipped by 0 bases and J by 12 bases, with 15 bases between them. CDR3 nucleotides: TGCGCCAGCAGCCAAGATCGAGACAGGTGGGGGCAGTTCTTC. Translation gives CASSQDRDRWGQFF.

The chain has TRBV5-6 and TRBJ1-2; 12 bases are a match to TRBD1. Trimming at V came to 5 bases and at J to 6 bases, leaving 11 bases not matched to a gene. The V gene's germline CDR1 is SGHDT and CDR2 YYEEEE. The CDR3 is made up of 16 amino acids. The CDR3 here is CASSFSGTGGNHGYTF. Here the CDR3 DNA reads TGTGCCAGCAGTTTTTCCGGGACAGGGGGCAACCATGGCTACACCTTC.

This sequence joins TRBV5-8 and TRBJ1-1; D is possibly TRBD1 (5 bases). V dropped 0 bases and J dropped 3 bases, with 15 bases sitting between them. The CDR3 consists of 16 residues. Germline V gene data show CDR1 as SGHTS and CDR2 as YDEGEE. As DNA, the CDR3 is TGTGCCAGCAGCTTGGATCAGGGACGGAGGGACACTGAAGCTTTCTTT. Translation gives CASSLDQGRRDTEAFF.

The chain is built from TRBV27 and TRBJ1-5; no definite D call. Trimming stripped 3 bases from V and 3 bases from J, with 6 bases between. Germline assignment: CDR1 MNHEY and CDR2 SMNVEV (reference sequence). The length of the CDR3 is 13 residues. The DNA of the CDR3 is TGTGCCAGCAGTTTTGGGCTCAATCAGCCCCAGCATTTT. This encodes CASSFGLNQPQHF.

This clone was recorded once. This rearrangement joins TRBV9 to TRBJ1-2, with D perhaps matching TRBD1 (6 bases). Germline V CDR1 and CDR2: SGDLS, YYNGEE. V lost 0 bases to trimming and J lost 7 bases, with 13 bases between them. The length of the CDR3 is 14 residues. The CDR3 DNA follows: TGTGCCAGCAGCGTAGCAGGGGTTAGCGTTGGCTACACCTTC. This gives the protein CASSVAGVSVGYTF.

V is TRBV27 and J is TRBJ1-1; TRBD1 is a possible D gene (5 bases). This CDR3 has 11 amino acids. The V and J ends lost 7 bases and 8 bases respectively, with 11 bases between them. Germline CDR1 MNHEY, CDR2 SMNVEV (reference sequence). The CDR3 DNA reads as TGTGCCAGCATAAGGGGCAGCGAAGCTTTCTTT. As protein: CASIRGSEAFF.

This rearrangement joins TRBV18 to TRBJ1-3; D is uncertain. The germline V gene has CDR1 KGHSH and CDR2 LQKENI. CDR3 length equals 13 residues. Trimming took 4 bases from V and 1 from J, leaving 5 bases between them. The DNA of the CDR3 is TGTGCCAGCTCACTAGATTCTGGAAACACCATATATTTT. Its protein is CASSLDSGNTIYF.

This chain joins TRBV9 and TRBJ2-3; tentative D call: TRBD2 (6 bases). Germline CDR1 reads SGDLS; CDR2 reads YYNGEE. The CDR3 contains 17 residues. V shed 3 bases and J shed 0 bases, with 17 bases lying between them. The chain's CDR3 is CASSAGKLGGSTDTQYF. The CDR3 bases are TGTGCCAGCAGCGCGGGGAAGCTGGGAGGTAGCACAGATACGCAGTATTTT. Drawing the rest from reference TRBV9 and TRBJ2-3, the complete variable domain is DSGVTQTPKHLITATGQRVTLRCSPRSGDLSVYWYQQSLDQGLQFLIQYYNGEERAKGNILERFSAQQFPDLHSELNLSSLELGDSALYFCASSAGKLGGSTDTQYFGPGTRLTVL.

In DNA, the CDR3 is TGTGCCAGCAGCTTGGCTGGGTTCCCGACTAATGAAGCTTTCTTT. Amino acids: CASSLAGFPTNEAFF. The chain combines TRBV5-4 with TRBJ1-1; D uncertain. CDR1 and CDR2 from the germline V gene are SGHNT and YYREEE (reference sequence). The length of the CDR3 is 15 residues. With 0 bases removed from V and 7 bases from J, the gap between germline ends came to 16 bases. Together with reference TRBV5-4 and TRBJ1-1, the CDR3 gives the full variable domain: ETGVTQSPTHLIKTRGQQVTLRCSSQSGHNTVSWYQQALGQGPQFIFQYYREEENGRGNFPPRFSGLQFPNYSSELNVNALELDDSALYLCASSLAGFPTNEAFFGQGTRLTVV.

V usage is TRBV6-1 and J usage is TRBJ2-7, with 9 bases fitting TRBD1. V dropped 1 base and J dropped 0; count of bases not matched to a gene: 1. In germline, CDR1 is MNHNS, CDR2 SASEGT. The CDR3 runs 15 residues. The CDR3 loop is CASSEVDRGSYEQYF. CDR3 DNA sequence: TGTGCCAGCAGTGAAGTGGACAGGGGCTCCTACGAGCAGTACTTC.

This clone was counted a few times. V gene TRBV15 combines with J gene TRBJ1-1, with a weak D call TRBD1 (5 bases). Trimming shortened V by 0 bases and J by 7 bases, and 9 bases separated the two germline ends. The CDR3 sequence is 13 residues long. The germline V gene has CDR1 LNHNV and CDR2 YYDKDF (reference sequence). The CDR3 sequence: CATSRDRQGEAFF. The CDR3 DNA reads TGTGCCACCAGCAGAGATAGGCAGGGTGAAGCTTTCTTT.

The chain links TRBV24-1 to TRBJ1-2; D ambiguous. The CDR3 consists of 14 residues. Per the germline V gene, CDR1 is KGHDR and CDR2 is SFDVKD. The ends were cut back, 4 bases at V and 7 bases at J, with 15 bases in the middle. The CDR3 loop reads CATSESGYGGGYTF. For the CDR3, the DNA is TGTGCCACCAGTGAGTCTGGGTATGGAGGTGGCTACACCTTC.